Below, one T cell receptor beta chain is given with its context. This record comes from a study of cytomegalovirus exposure and HLA in healthy donors. Background on the study: In an early release, HLA-typed donors contributed 90 million or so unique TCR sequences.

Nominally healthy donors provided the samples, though records likely missed some immune exposures. This CDR3 contains 13 residues. In germline, CDR1 is MNHNY, CDR2 SVGAGI (reference sequence). Losses at the gene ends were 6 bases for V and 2 bases for J; bases not matched to a gene: 2. The PCR was carried out with 60 Vbeta primers and 13 Jbeta primers. The table came from immunoSEQ multiplex PCR; TCRdb's copy has only in-frame clones and leaves some out. The sample includes 110,000 or so clones, 83% of them seen just once. The sequence was obtained from a man aged 18 to 30 in good health and CMV-seronegative. The sequenced material came from PBMCs. The chain combines TRBV6-6 with TRBJ2-7, with TRBD2 identical over 9 bases. CDR3 amino acids: CASRAGGTYEQYF. CDR3 DNA sequence: TGTGCCAGCAGAGCGGGAGGTACCTACGAGCAGTACTTC.